The next 10 T cell receptor beta chains were all read from a single sample in a study of OX40 agonist ivuxolimab in advanced cancers. TCRdb keeps only in-frame clones here, not all; method: immunoSEQ multiplex PCR. The sample holds 87,000 or so clones, around nine tenths seen once. The sequencing here drew on CD4+ or CD8+ T cells sorted from blood, taken in a trial of the OX40 agonist ivuxolimab. These receptors all stem from an adult with an advanced solid tumor such as melanoma, head and neck, liver or kidney cancer.

The J gene is TRBJ1-3, the V gene TRBV10-1; TRBD1 matches 9 bases. This CDR3 is built from 15 residues. Germline V gene data show CDR1 as WNHNN and CDR2 as SYGVQD (reference sequence). V lost 6 bases, J lost 4 bases, and 7 bases stayed unmatched. The CDR3 coding sequence is TGCGCCAGCAGGAATAGGACAGGGGACGGAAACACCATATATTTT. Encoded protein: CASRNRTGDGNTIYF.

Comment on this clone: Other nucleotide sequences from this sample produce the same CDR3. The chain has TRBV15 and TRBJ2-1; weak D call: TRBD1 (6 bases). Germline lookup yields CDR1 LNHNV and CDR2 YYDKDF (reference sequence). V was trimmed by 3 bases and J by 6 bases, leaving 18 bases between them. The CDR3 has 16 amino acids. The DNA of the CDR3 is TGTGCCACCAGCAGGGATGGGGGCAGAGGTGGCAATGAGCAGTTCTTC. Translating gives CATSRDGGRGGNEQFF.

In the case of this clone: Mismatch with germline at one junction end may stem from a read error. The CDR3 reads CASSPDIAEKLFF. CDR3 nucleotide sequence: TGTGCTAGCAGCCCGGACATAGCGGAAAAACTGTTTTTT. This chain links TRBV7-7 with TRBJ1-4; D is perhaps TRBD1 (5 bases). Germline V gene data show CDR1 as SSHAT and CDR2 as FNYEAQ (reference sequence). The CDR3 loop spans 13 amino acids.

The chain links TRBV6-5 to TRBJ2-5; 7 bases line up with TRBD1. The germline V gene has CDR1 MNHEY and CDR2 SVGAGI. This CDR3 region has 14 residues. With 0 bases clipped from V and 2 bases from J, the junction kept 0 bases outside the gene matches. The CDR3 spells CASSYSRGQETQYF. CDR3 nucleotide sequence: TGTGCCAGCAGTTACTCCAGGGGGCAAGAGACCCAGTACTTC.

This chain uses TRBV7-9 with TRBJ2-1; tentative D call: TRBD1 (5 bases). The V gene lost 1 base and the J gene lost 6 bases, with 13 bases spanning the gap. CDR1 and CDR2 (germline): SEHNR, FQNEAQ (reference sequence). The CDR3 has 15 amino acids. The CDR3 protein is CASSLVNQGLNEQFF. In DNA, the CDR3 is TGTGCCAGCAGCTTAGTGAACCAGGGTCTCAATGAGCAGTTCTTC.

The CDR3, as DNA: TGTGCCAGCACCTCTTGGCCCGGGGAGCTGTTTTTT. It encodes CASTSWPGELFF. The rearrangement links TRBV7-2 to TRBJ2-2; D ambiguous. The V end was cut by 7 bases, the J end by 6 bases, with 9 bases between. The CDR3 has 12 residues. Germline loops: CDR1 SGHTA, CDR2 FQGNSA.

A note on this clone: Within the sample, other DNA sequences also encode this same CDR3. The chain has TRBV18 and TRBJ2-7, with TRBD1 matching over 9 bases. With 3 bases clipped from V and 2 bases from J, the junction kept 5 bases outside the gene matches. Germline CDR1 and CDR2: KGHSH and LQKENI. The CDR3 has 15 amino acids. CDR3 sequence: CASSPPGQGAYEQYF. In DNA form, the CDR3 reads TGTGCCAGCTCACCCCCGGGACAGGGAGCCTACGAGCAGTACTTC.

This rearrangement joins TRBV6-5 to TRBJ2-5, with 9 bases aligning to TRBD2. V dropped 2 bases and J dropped 6; count of bases not matched to a gene: 7. The length of the CDR3 is 15 residues. Germline assignment: CDR1 MNHEY and CDR2 SVGAGI. The DNA for the CDR3 is TGTGCCAGCAGTTACGCGGGCGGGGGGGCCCAGACCCAGTACTTC. Protein product: CASSYAGGGAQTQYF.

Only one count was recorded for this clone. The chain couples TRBV19 to TRBJ2-6; the D is unclear. The V and J ends lost 3 bases and 4 bases respectively, with 13 bases between them. The CDR3 runs 16 residues. Germline V gives CDR1 LNHDA, CDR2 SQIVND (reference sequence). CDR3 DNA: TGTGCCAGTAGTATCAACCATGGAGAAGGGGCCAACGTCCTGACTTTC. It encodes CASSINHGEGANVLTF.

J is TRBJ2-1 and V is TRBV4-3; possible D gene TRBD2, 5 bases. V dropped 0 bases and J dropped 0 bases, with 12 bases sitting between them. This CDR3 is 17 amino acids long. Germline V gives CDR1 LGHNA, CDR2 YSLEER. CDR3 residues: CASSQDLSGSSYNEQFF. The CDR3 DNA is TGCGCCAGCAGCCAAGATCTGAGCGGAAGCTCCTACAATGAGCAGTTCTTC.